The rows below give T cell receptor beta chains drawn from one sample of a study of blood T cells in healthy people across ages. TCRdb re-derived calls from the 5' RACE reads in MiXCR, one entry per CDR3 protein. The data show about 640,000 distinct CDR3 sequences, around 31% seen once. The sample comprised blood. The receptors were gathered from a woman aged 80 or over in good health. Each CDR3 is given with its conserved first and last residue. D genes are given only for firm matches. Only some rows state a clone size, as once, few, many or a class for expanded clones.

.,11,many,TRBJ1-2,TRBV28,CATNFNYGYTF,TGTGCCACCAACTTTAACTATGGCTACACCTTC
.,13,.,TRBJ1-1,TRBV27,CASSSGPTTEAFF,TGTGCCAGCAGTTCGGGACCGACCACTGAAGCTTTCTTT
.,12,many,TRBJ2-7,TRBV14,CASSQASYEQYF,TGTGCCAGCAGCCAAGCCTCCTACGAGCAGTACTTC
TRBD1,14,many,TRBJ2-1,TRBV7-2,CASSSSGTGLEQFF,TGTGCCAGCAGCTCCTCCGGGACAGGGCTTGAGCAGTTCTTC
TRBD1,13,many,TRBJ2-7,TRBV6-1,CASSGTGFGEQYF,TGTGCCAGCAGCGGGACAGGGTTTGGGGAGCAGTACTTC
.,15,few,TRBJ1-5,TRBV7-8,CASRLGGNRNQPQHF,TGTGCCAGCAGACTAGGGGGGAATCGCAATCAGCCCCAGCATTTT
.,15,.,TRBJ2-3,TRBV6-5,CASSFNGLSTDTQYF,TGTGCCAGCAGTTTCAACGGACTGAGCACAGATACGCAGTATTTT
.,16,many,TRBJ2-4,TRBV5-1,CASSLGARGDSNIQYF,TGCGCCAGCAGCTTGGGCGCCCGCGGGGACTCAAACATTCAGTACTTC
.,13,few,TRBJ1-1,TRBV2,CASDRRGYTEAFF,TGTGCCAGCGATCGGCGAGGTTACACTGAAGCTTTCTTT
TRBD1,15,many,TRBJ2-5,TRBV10-3,CAISESATGQETQYF,TGTGCCATCAGTGAGTCCGCGACAGGGCAAGAGACCCAGTACTTC
TRBD2,14,many,TRBJ2-1,TRBV18,CASSPVAGDNEQFF,TGTGCCAGCTCACCGGTAGCGGGGGACAATGAGCAGTTCTTC